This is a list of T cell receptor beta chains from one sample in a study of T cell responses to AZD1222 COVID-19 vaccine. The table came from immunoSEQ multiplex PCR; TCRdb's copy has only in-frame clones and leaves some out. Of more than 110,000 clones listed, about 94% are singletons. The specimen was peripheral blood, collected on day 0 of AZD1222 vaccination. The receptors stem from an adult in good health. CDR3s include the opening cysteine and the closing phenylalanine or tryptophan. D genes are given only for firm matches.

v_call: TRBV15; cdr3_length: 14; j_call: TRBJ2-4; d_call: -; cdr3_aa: CATSLGRSKNIQYF
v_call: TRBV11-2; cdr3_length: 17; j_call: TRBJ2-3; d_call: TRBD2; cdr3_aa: CASSLVGTSGRGDTQYF
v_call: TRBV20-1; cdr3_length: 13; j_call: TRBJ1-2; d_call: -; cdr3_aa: CSASFRTNYGYTF
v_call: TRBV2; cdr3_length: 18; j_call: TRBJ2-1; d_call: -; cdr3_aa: CASSESVGLADPYNEQFF
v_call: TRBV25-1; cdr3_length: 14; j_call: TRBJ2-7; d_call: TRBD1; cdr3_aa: CASSEGDRGNEQYF
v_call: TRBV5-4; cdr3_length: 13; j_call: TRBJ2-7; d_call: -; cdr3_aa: CASSPPGVYEQYF
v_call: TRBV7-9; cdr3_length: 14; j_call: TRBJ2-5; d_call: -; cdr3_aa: CASSPPRLQETQYF
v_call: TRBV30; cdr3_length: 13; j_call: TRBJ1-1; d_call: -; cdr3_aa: CAWSADRNTEAFF
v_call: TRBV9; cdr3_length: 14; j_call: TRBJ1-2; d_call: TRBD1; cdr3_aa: CASSGTGGGYGYTF
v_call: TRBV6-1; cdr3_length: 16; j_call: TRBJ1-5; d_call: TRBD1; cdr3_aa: CASSDTWDRENQPQHF
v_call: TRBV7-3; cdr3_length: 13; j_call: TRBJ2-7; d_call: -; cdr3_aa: CASSLTGDYEQYF
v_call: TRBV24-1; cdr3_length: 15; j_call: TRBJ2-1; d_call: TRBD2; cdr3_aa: CATSDPGLVYNEQFF
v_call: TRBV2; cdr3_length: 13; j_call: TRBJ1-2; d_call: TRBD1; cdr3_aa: CASRGGQGDGYTF
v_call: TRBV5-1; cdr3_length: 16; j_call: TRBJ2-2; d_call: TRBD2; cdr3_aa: CASSLVTSGNTGELFF
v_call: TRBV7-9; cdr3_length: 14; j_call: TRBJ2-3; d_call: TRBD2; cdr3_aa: CASSLSGSADTQYF
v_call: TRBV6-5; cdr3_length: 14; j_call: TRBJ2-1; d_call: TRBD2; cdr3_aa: CASRTSGRYNEQFF
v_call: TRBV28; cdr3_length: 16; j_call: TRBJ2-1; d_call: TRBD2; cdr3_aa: CASRRRLAGTRNEQFF
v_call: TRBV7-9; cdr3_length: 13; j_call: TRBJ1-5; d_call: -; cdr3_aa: CASSGTSFQPQHF
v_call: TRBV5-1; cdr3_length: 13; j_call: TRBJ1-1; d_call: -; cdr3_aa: CASSLAEGTEAFF
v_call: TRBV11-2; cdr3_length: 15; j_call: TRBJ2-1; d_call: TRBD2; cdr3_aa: CASSLLAGVINEQFF
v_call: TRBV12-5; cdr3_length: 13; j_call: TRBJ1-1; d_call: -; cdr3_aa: CASGLAGWTEAFF
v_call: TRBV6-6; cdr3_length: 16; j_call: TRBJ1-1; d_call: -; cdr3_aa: CASSYPDTFSNTEAFF
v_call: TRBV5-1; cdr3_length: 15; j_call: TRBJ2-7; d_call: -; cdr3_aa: CASSFAAGATYEQYF
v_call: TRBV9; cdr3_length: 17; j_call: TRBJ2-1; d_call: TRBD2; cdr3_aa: CASSVEVSGGSYNEQFF
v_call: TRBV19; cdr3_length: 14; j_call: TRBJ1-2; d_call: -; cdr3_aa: CASSPWQNNYGYTF
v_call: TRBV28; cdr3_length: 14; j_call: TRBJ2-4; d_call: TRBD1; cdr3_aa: CASSLPGQADIQYF
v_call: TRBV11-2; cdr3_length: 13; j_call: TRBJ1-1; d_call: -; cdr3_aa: CASSLNLNTEAFF
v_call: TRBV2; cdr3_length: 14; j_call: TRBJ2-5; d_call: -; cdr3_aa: CASSSWILQETQYF
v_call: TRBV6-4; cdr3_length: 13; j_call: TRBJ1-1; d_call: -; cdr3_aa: CASSVEGNTEAFF
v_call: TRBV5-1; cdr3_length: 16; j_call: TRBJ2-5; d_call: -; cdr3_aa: CASSAPSSSVQETQYF
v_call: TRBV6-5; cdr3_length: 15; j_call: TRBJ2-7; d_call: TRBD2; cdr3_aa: CASSPGLAGSGSQYF
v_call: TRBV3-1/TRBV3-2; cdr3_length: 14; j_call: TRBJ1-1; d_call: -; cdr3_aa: CASSQDFRGGRSFF
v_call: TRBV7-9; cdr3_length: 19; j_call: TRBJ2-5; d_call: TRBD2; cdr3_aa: CASSLDWERRESLQETQYF
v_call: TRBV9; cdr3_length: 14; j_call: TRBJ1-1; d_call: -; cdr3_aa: CASSVGSMNTEAFF
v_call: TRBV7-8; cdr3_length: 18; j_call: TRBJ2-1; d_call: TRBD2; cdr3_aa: CASSLFPVTSGRLWEQFF
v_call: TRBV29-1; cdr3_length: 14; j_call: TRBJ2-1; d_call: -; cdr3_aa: CSVVGGLARNEQFF
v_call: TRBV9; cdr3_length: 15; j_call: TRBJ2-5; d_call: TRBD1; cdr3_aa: CASSVSGQGRETQYF
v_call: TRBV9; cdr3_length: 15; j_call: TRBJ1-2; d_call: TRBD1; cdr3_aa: CASSARQGLQYGYTF
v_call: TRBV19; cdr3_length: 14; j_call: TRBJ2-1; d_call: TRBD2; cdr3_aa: CASSITGGHNEQFF
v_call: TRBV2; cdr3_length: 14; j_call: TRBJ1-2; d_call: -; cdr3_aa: CASSDWTDNYGYTF
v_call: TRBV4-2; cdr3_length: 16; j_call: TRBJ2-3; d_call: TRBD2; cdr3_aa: CASSQVVLAGTDTQYF
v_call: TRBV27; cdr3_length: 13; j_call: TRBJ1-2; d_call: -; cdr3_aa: CASSSQLGYGYTF
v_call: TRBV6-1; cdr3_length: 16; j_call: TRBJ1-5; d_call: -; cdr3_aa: CASSEVLSGTEQPQHF
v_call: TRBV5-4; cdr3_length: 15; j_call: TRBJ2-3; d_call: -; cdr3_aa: CASSSQGHYTDTQYF
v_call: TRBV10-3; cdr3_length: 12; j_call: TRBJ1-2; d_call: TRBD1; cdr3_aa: CAILQGQERYTF
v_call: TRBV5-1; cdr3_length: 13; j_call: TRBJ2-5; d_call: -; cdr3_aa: CASSLVPEETQYF
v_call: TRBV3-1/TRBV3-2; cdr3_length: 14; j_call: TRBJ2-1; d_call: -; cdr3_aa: CASSQETVYNEQFF
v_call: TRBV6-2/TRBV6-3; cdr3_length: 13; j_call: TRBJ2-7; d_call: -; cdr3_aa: CASSYQGTYEQYF
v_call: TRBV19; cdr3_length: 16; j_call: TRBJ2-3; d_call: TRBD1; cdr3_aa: CASSKFPGQGTDTQYF
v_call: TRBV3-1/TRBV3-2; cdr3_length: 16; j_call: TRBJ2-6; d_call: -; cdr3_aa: CASSPRRPAGANVLTF
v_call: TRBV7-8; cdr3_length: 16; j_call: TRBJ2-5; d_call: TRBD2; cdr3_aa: CASSLNSGREEETQYF
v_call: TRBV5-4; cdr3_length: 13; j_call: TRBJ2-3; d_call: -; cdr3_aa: CASSLMETDTQYF
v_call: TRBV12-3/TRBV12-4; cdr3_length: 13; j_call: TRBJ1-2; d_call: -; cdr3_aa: CASSLRSGHGYTF
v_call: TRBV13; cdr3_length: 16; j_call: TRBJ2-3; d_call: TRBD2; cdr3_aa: CASSFPSGRSTDTQYF
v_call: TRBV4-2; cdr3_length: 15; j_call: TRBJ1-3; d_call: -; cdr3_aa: CASSQEGQAGNTIYF
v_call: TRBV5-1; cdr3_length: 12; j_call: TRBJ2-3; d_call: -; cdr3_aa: CASRAPPDTQYF
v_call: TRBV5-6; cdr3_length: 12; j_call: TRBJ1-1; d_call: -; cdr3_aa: CASSFFAAEAFF